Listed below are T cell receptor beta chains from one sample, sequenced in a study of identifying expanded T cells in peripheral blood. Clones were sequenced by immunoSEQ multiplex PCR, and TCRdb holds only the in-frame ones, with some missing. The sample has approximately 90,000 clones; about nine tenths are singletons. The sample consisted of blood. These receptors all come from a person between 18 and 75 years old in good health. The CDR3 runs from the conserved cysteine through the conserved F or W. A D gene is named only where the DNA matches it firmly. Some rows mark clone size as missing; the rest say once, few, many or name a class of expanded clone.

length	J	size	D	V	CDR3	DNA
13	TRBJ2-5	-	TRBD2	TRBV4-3	CASSLGLQETQYF	TGCGCCAGCAGCCTGGGACTACAAGAGACCCAGTACTTC
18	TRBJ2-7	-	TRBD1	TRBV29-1	CSVSTLWTGTSGTYGQYF	TGCAGCGTTTCCACACTTTGGACAGGCACGTCCGGGACCTACGGGCAGTACTTC
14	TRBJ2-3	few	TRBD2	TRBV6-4	CASSEAGSTDTQYF	TGTGCCAGCAGTGAAGCGGGGAGCACAGATACGCAGTATTTT
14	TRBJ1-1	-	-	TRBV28	CASSSPRGDPEAFF	TGTGCCAGCAGCTCCCCGAGAGGGGATCCTGAAGCTTTCTTT
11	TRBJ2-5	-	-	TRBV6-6	CASSHGETQYF	TGTGCCAGCAGCCATGGGGAGACCCAGTACTTC
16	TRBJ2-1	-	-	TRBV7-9	CASSLSLGSRVTEQFF	TGTGCCAGCAGCTTAAGTCTGGGATCTCGGGTCACGGAGCAGTTCTTC
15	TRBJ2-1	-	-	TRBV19	CASSDRAGNRDEQFF	TGTGCCAGTAGTGACAGAGCGGGAAACAGGGACGAGCAGTTCTTC
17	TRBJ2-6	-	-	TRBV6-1	CASSEEGAGSGANVLTF	TGTGCCAGCAGTGAAGAAGGGGCCGGCTCTGGGGCCAACGTCCTGACTTTC
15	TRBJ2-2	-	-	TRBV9	CASSVRQGGTGELFF	TGTGCCAGCAGCGTCCGGCAGGGGGGGACCGGGGAGCTGTTTTTT
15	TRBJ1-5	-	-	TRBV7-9	CASSRGWPSNQPQHF	TGTGCCAGCAGCCGGGGATGGCCTAGCAATCAGCCCCAGCATTTT
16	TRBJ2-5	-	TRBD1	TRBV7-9	CASSPADRGAQETQYF	TGTGCCAGCAGTCCAGCGGACAGGGGGGCTCAAGAGACCCAGTACTTC
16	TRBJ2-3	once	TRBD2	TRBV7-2	CASSLRTSGRTDTQYF	TGTGCCAGCAGCTTAAGAACTAGCGGGCGCACAGATACGCAGTATTTT
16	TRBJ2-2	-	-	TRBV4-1	CASSHPDGTYTGELFF	TGCGCCAGCAGCCACCCCGACGGGACTTACACCGGGGAGCTGTTTTTT
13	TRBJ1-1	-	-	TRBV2	CASSENGNTEAFF	TGTGCCAGCAGTGAAAACGGGAACACTGAAGCTTTCTTT
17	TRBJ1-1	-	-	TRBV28	CASSDLRTGLMNTEAFF	TGTGCCAGCAGTGACCTCCGGACGGGTTTAATGAACACTGAAGCTTTCTTT
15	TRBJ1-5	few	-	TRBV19	CATQPHLGGNQPQHF	TGTGCCACCCAACCGCACTTGGGGGGGAATCAGCCCCAGCATTTT
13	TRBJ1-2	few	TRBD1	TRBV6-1	CASSHGTAGGYTF	TGTGCCAGCAGCCACGGGACAGCTGGCGGCTACACCTTC
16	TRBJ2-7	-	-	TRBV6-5	CASSYSSENPSYEQYF	TGTGCCAGCAGTTACTCTAGCGAGAACCCATCCTACGAGCAGTACTTC
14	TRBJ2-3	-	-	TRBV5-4	CASSLRSAVDTQYF	TGTGCCAGCAGCTTGAGGTCAGCGGTGGATACGCAGTATTTT
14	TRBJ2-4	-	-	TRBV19	CASAVGSTKNIQYF	TGTGCCAGCGCCGTCGGGAGCACCAAAAACATTCAGTACTTC
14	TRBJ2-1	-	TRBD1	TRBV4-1	CASSRWTGIDEQFF	TGCGCCAGCAGCCGTTGGACAGGGATCGATGAGCAGTTCTTC
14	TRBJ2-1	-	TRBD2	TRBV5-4	CASTVELAENEQFF	TGTGCCAGCACCGTGGAACTAGCGGAAAATGAGCAGTTCTTC
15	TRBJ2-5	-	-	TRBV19	CASSVQGGLQETQYF	TGTGCCAGTAGCGTACAGGGGGGGCTTCAAGAGACCCAGTACTTC
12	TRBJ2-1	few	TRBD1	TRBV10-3	CAIRDRSDEQFF	TGTGCCATCAGGGACAGGAGCGATGAGCAGTTCTTC
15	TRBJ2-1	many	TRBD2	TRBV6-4	CASSPDSGGRNEQFF	TGTGCCAGCAGTCCAGATAGCGGGGGGCGCAATGAGCAGTTCTTC
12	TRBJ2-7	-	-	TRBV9	CASSVEGYEQYF	TGTGCCAGCAGCGTGGAGGGTTACGAGCAGTACTTC
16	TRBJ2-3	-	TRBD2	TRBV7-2	CASSIRTSGGLDTQYF	TGTGCCAGCAGCATACGGACTAGCGGGGGGTTAGATACGCAGTATTTT
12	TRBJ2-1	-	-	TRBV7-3	CASSRQGNEQFF	TGTGCCAGCAGCCGTCAGGGGAATGAGCAGTTCTTC
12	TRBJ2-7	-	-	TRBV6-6	CASSYRGDEQYF	TGTGCCAGCAGTTACAGGGGTGACGAGCAGTACTTC
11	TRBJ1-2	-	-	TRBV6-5	CASSYGGGYTF	TGTGCCAGCAGTTACGGGGGAGGCTACACCTTC
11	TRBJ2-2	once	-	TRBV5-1	CASSSAGELFF	TGCGCCAGCAGCTCGGCCGGGGAGCTGTTTTTT
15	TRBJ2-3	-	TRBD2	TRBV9	CASSVGGRRTDTQYF	TGTGCCAGCAGCGTAGGCGGGAGGAGGACAGATACGCAGTATTTT
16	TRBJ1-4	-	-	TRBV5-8	CASSLAKSWANEKLFF	TGTGCCAGCAGCTTGGCGAAATCTTGGGCTAATGAAAAACTGTTTTTT
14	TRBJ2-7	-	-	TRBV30	CAWSTGQGGNEQYF	TGTGCCTGGAGTACCGGACAGGGAGGGAACGAGCAGTACTTC
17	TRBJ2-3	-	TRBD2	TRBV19	CASSITTSGRARDTQYF	TGTGCCAGTAGTATCACGACTAGCGGGAGGGCCAGAGATACGCAGTATTTT
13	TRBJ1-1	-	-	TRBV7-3	CASSSRDYTEAFF	TGTGCCAGCAGCAGTCGGGATTACACTGAAGCTTTCTTT
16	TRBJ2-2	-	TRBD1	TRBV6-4	CASSDSGTGGPGELFF	TGTGCCAGCAGTGACTCCGGGACAGGGGGTCCCGGGGAGCTGTTTTTT
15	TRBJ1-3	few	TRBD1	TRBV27	CASSSGQVGGNTIYF	TGTGCCAGCAGTTCGGGACAGGTTGGTGGAAACACCATATATTTT
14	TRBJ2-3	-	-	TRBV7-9	CASSLPLSTDTQYF	TGTGCCAGCAGCTTACCCTTGAGCACAGATACGCAGTATTTT
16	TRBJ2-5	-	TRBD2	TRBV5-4	CASSLGFSGGQETQYF	TGTGCCAGCAGCTTGGGGTTTAGCGGGGGGCAAGAGACCCAGTACTTC
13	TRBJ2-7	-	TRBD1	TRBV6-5	CASSRDSSNEQYF	TGTGCCAGCAGTCGGGACAGCTCCAACGAGCAGTACTTC
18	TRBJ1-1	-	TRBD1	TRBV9	CASSVGPLLDRAGTEAFF	TGTGCCAGCAGCGTAGGGCCCCTACTGGACAGGGCGGGCACTGAAGCTTTCTTT